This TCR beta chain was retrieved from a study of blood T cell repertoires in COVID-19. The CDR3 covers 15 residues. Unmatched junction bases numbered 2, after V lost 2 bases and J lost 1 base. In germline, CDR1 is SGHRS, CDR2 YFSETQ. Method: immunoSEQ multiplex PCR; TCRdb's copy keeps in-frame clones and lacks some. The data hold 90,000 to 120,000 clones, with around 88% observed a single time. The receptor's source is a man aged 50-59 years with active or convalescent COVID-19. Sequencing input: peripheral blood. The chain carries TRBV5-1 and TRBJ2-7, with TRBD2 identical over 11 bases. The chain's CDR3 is CASSLLAGVSYEQYF. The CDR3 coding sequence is TGCGCCAGCAGCTTACTAGCGGGAGTTTCCTACGAGCAGTACTTC. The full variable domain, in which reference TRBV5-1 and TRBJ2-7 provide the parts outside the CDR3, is KAGVTQTPRYLIKTRGQQVTLSCSPISGHRSVSWYQQTPGQGLQFLFEYFSETQRNKGNFPGRFSGRQFSNSRSEMNVSTLELGDSALYLCASSLLAGVSYEQYFGPGTRLTVT.